Shown below are 32 T cell receptor beta chains from a single sample sequenced in a study of vaccination effects on CD4 cells after COVID-19. Their recognized antigens are unknown. This table comes from immunoSEQ multiplex PCR, and its TCRdb copy is limited to in-frame clones, with some not included. The sample shows around 25,000 clones, roughly 75% of them seen only once. Isolation of CD4+ T cells took place after 10 days of culture. Specimen: CD4+ T cells from PBMCs cultured without peptide, collected before COVID-19 vaccination. The receptors were sampled from a human donor who received a COVID-19 vaccine.

This clone appeared a few times. V usage is TRBV6-6 and J usage is TRBJ1-4; D is unresolved. Germline CDR1 MNHNY, CDR2 SVGAGI (reference sequence). This CDR3 contains 11 residues. Trimming pared 11 bases from V and 8 bases from J, leaving 12 bases between. CDR3 DNA sequence: TGTGCCCTAAGGGAAGGGGAAAAACTGTTTTTT. Protein: CALREGEKLFF.

This chain connects TRBV27 to TRBJ2-1; possibly TRBD2 for D (6 bases). The CDR3 is made up of 15 amino acids. V lost 6 bases and J 5 bases, leaving 17 bases between the germline ends. The V gene's germline CDR1 is MNHEY and CDR2 SMNVEV (reference sequence). CDR3 region: CASSLSGTSHNEQFF. The CDR3 bases are TGTGCCAGCAGCCTGTCCGGGACTTCCCACAATGAGCAGTTCTTC.

The chain employs TRBV9 and TRBJ2-3; D gene ambiguous. CDR3 size: 16 residues. The V end was cut by 0 bases, the J end by 6 bases, with 17 bases between. From germline, CDR1 is SGDLS and CDR2 YYNGEE. The CDR3 sequence: CASSVGVAPQADTQYF. CDR3 DNA: TGTGCCAGCAGCGTAGGAGTAGCTCCGCAAGCGGATACGCAGTATTTT.

The CDR3 bases are TGTGCCAGCTCACCCGGACACAGCTCTGGAAACACCATATATTTT. It codes for CASSPGHSSGNTIYF. The V and J genes are TRBV18 and TRBJ1-3, with TRBD1 as a possible D gene (5 bases). The ends were cut back, 3 bases at V and 0 bases at J, with 9 bases in the middle. This CDR3 is built from 15 residues. Looked up from germline, CDR1 is KGHSH and CDR2 is LQKENI.

The chain combines TRBV3-1 (or the pseudogene TRBV3-2) with TRBJ1-1; TRBD1 is a possible D gene (5 bases). The CDR3 sequence is 14 residues long. Trimming cost V 3 bases and J 0 bases, with 8 bases left between them. Germline assignment: CDR1 LGHDT and CDR2 YNNKEL (reference sequence). In nucleotides, the CDR3 is TGTGCCAGCAGCCAGGGACGACTGAACACTGAAGCTTTCTTT. This sequence encodes CASSQGRLNTEAFF.

The rearrangement uses TRBV6-5 and TRBJ1-2; D is unresolved. The CDR3 is 14 amino acids. Germline values: CDR1 MNHEY, CDR2 SVGAGI. V lost 6 bases and J lost 4, with 15 bases in between. CDR3 nucleotide sequence: TGTGCCAGCAGGTGGACGGAACGAACCTATGGCTACACCTTC. Amino acids: CASRWTERTYGYTF.

V gene TRBV3-1 (or the pseudogene TRBV3-2) combines with J gene TRBJ2-5; D is undetermined. V lost 2 bases, J lost 2 bases, and 15 bases lay in between. There are 16 residues in the CDR3. CDR1 and CDR2 (germline): LGHDT, YNNKEL (reference sequence). CDR3 nucleotide sequence: TGTGCCAGCAGCCAATTTCCATCGAATAGGCAAGAGACCCAGTACTTC. Its translation: CASSQFPSNRQETQYF.

The DNA of the CDR3 is TGTGCCAGCAGCGTTAGCGGGACTAACACCGGGGAGCTGTTTTTT. It is translated as CASSVSGTNTGELFF. This chain links TRBV9 with TRBJ2-2; TRBD2 matches 8 bases. Germline V gene data show CDR1 as SGDLS and CDR2 as YYNGEE. Trimming at V came to 2 bases and at J to 2 bases, leaving 2 bases not matched to a gene. The CDR3 consists of 15 residues.

V usage is TRBV15 and J usage is TRBJ1-5, with TRBD1 as a possible D gene (6 bases). CDR3 size: 16 residues. Trimming took off 1 base at V and 2 bases at J, with 12 bases between the two ends. CDR1 and CDR2 from the germline V gene are LNHNV and YYDKDF (reference sequence). The CDR3: CATSRVAGAGNQPQHF. As DNA, the CDR3 is TGTGCCACCAGCAGAGTAGCAGGGGCCGGCAATCAGCCCCAGCATTTT.

The chain joins TRBV28 to TRBJ2-2, with 7 nucleotides matching TRBD1. Germline CDR1 and CDR2: MDHEN and SYDVKM. The CDR3 is 14 residues long. Trimming at V came to 6 bases and at J to 5 bases, leaving 6 bases not matched to a gene. The CDR3 protein is CASSRQGWTGELFF. The DNA for the CDR3 is TGTGCCAGCAGCCGACAGGGCTGGACCGGGGAGCTGTTTTTT.

For the CDR3, the DNA is TGTGCCAGCAGCTCCGGGTTAGCGGGGGGTACAGATACGCAGTATTTT. It codes for CASSSGLAGGTDTQYF. J is TRBJ2-3 and V is TRBV7-8, with 10 bases identical to TRBD2. This CDR3 is 16 amino acids long. After removal of 4 bases from V and 3 bases from J, the junction contained 7 bases not matched to a gene. From germline, CDR1 is SGHVS and CDR2 FQNEAQ.

This clone was picked up a small number of times. This sequence joins TRBV3-1 (or the pseudogene TRBV3-2) and TRBJ1-2; TRBD1 agrees at 9 bases. The junction had 7 bases not matched to a gene; V was cut back by 4 bases and J by 4 bases. The V gene's germline CDR1 is LGHDT and CDR2 YNNKEL (reference sequence). This CDR3 region has 15 residues. The CDR3 DNA reads TGTGCCAGCAGCCCATTTACAGGGGGCGTCTATGGCTACACCTTC. This sequence encodes CASSPFTGGVYGYTF.

The chain combines TRBV15 with TRBJ2-1; 10 bases map to TRBD2. The CDR3 runs 23 residues. Germline CDR1 is LNHNV and CDR2 is YYDKDF (reference sequence). Trimming cost V 1 base and J 0 bases; bases outside gene matches: 21. CDR3 in amino acids: CATSRAPSGSIRRSKGSYNEQFF. As DNA, the CDR3 is TGTGCCACCAGCAGAGCACCTAGCGGGAGTATAAGGAGGAGCAAAGGCTCCTACAATGAGCAGTTCTTC.

This chain links TRBV5-6 with TRBJ2-6; D not resolved. The V gene's germline CDR1 is SGHDT and CDR2 YYEEEE. Trimming took 1 base from V and 0 from J, leaving 5 bases between them. This CDR3 is 15 amino acids long. The DNA of the CDR3 is TGTGCCAGCAGCTTGAGTAGCTCTGGGGCCAACGTCCTGACTTTC. Translation gives CASSLSSSGANVLTF.

The CDR3 region has the DNA TGTGCCAGCAGTGACCAGAACACAGATACGCAGTATTTT. This encodes CASSDQNTDTQYF. The V gene is TRBV6-1, the J gene TRBJ2-3; D is uncertain. CDR1 is MNHNS and CDR2 is SASEGT in the germline V gene. V was cut by 3 bases and J by 2 bases, with 6 bases left in between. This CDR3 contains 13 residues.

The chain has TRBV24-1 and TRBJ2-5; D possibly uses TRBD1 or TRBD2 (6 bases each). Trimming took 4 bases from V and 3 from J, leaving 8 bases between them. The germline CDR1 and CDR2 sequences are KGHDR and SFDVKD. This CDR3 comprises 13 residues. CDR3 in amino acids: CATSEGGKETQYF. The CDR3 region has the DNA TGTGCCACCAGTGAAGGGGGGAAAGAGACCCAGTACTTC.

V usage is TRBV28 and J usage is TRBJ1-2, with 8 bases matching TRBD1. Germline V gives CDR1 MDHEN, CDR2 SYDVKM. V shed 6 bases, J shed 7 bases, and the junction held 4 bases outside the gene matches. The CDR3 is 12 residues long. CDR3 residues: CASSQGAGGYTF. CDR3 nucleotide sequence: TGTGCCAGCAGCCAGGGGGCCGGTGGCTACACCTTC.

This clone was observed a single time. The chain couples TRBV5-4 to TRBJ1-3; D not certain. CDR3 size: 14 residues. V lost 0 bases and J lost 2, with 6 bases in between. Germline CDR1 is SGHNT and CDR2 is YYREEE (reference sequence). The CDR3 bases are TGTGCCAGCAGCTTGGTTGGGACTGGAAACACCATATATTTT. It translates to CASSLVGTGNTIYF. Variable domain in full (rest from reference TRBV5-4 and TRBJ1-3): ETGVTQSPTHLIKTRGQQVTLRCSSQSGHNTVSWYQQALGQGPQFIFQYYREEENGRGNFPPRFSGLQFPNYSSELNVNALELDDSALYLCASSLVGTGNTIYFGEGSWLTVV.

This clone was recorded a few times. The genes are TRBV29-1 and TRBJ1-1, with D possibly being TRBD1 (6 bases). Looked up from germline, CDR1 is SQVTM and CDR2 is ANQGSEA. The germline V and J ends were trimmed by 4 bases and 6 bases, with 6 bases remaining between them. The CDR3 covers 10 residues. CDR3: CSVGTAEAFF. CDR3 DNA: TGCAGCGTTGGGACAGCTGAAGCTTTCTTT.

CDR3 in amino acids: CASSPGQGNQPQHF. CDR3 coding DNA: TGTGCCAGCAGCCCTGGACAGGGCAATCAGCCCCAGCATTTT. This chain links TRBV7-8 with TRBJ1-5, with 7 bases identical to TRBD1. The germline V gene has CDR1 SGHVS and CDR2 FQNEAQ. J gave up 2 bases and V 5 bases, and 3 bases lay outside the gene matches. The CDR3 has 14 residues.

The genes are TRBV28 and TRBJ1-2; 8 nucleotides match TRBD1. Losses at the gene ends were 5 bases for V and 8 bases for J; bases not matched to a gene: 7. The CDR3 length is 13 residues. Germline V lookup: CDR1 MDHEN, CDR2 SYDVKM. The CDR3 DNA reads as TGTGCCAGCAGTCTCCAGGGGGCGGGCGGCTACACCTTC. It yields the protein CASSLQGAGGYTF.

V and J are TRBV11-2 and TRBJ2-5; D ambiguous. This CDR3 is 12 amino acids long. Germline lookup yields CDR1 SGHAT and CDR2 FQNNGV. V was pared by 4 bases and J by 2 bases, with 5 bases between. CDR3 region: CASSSLQETQYF. DNA of the CDR3: TGTGCCAGCAGCTCCCTACAAGAGACCCAGTACTTC.

This rearrangement joins TRBV9 to TRBJ1-1; possible D gene TRBD1, 5 bases. The CDR3 length is 14 residues. CDR1 and CDR2 from the germline V gene are SGDLS and YYNGEE. The V end was cut by 3 bases, the J end by 3 bases, with 12 bases between. This CDR3 is CASSGDLVDTEAFF. Here the CDR3 DNA reads TGTGCCAGCAGCGGGGACCTTGTGGACACTGAAGCTTTCTTT.

This chain connects TRBV15 to TRBJ2-5; TRBD2 aligns across 7 bases. Trimming took 5 bases from V and 5 from J; bases not matched to a gene: 8. CDR1 and CDR2 from the germline V gene are LNHNV and YYDKDF (reference sequence). The CDR3 totals 14 residues. In DNA, the CDR3 is TGTGCCACCAGCGGGAGAGGCGGGAGTGAGACCCAGTACTTC. This sequence encodes CATSGRGGSETQYF.

The chain links TRBV19 to TRBJ2-6, with a tentative D call TRBD2 (5 bases). V gave up 6 bases and J gave up 5 bases, with 14 bases separating them. Germline CDR1 is LNHDA and CDR2 is SQIVND (reference sequence). The CDR3 is made up of 15 amino acids. CDR3 residues: CASSPGGLWANVLTF. The CDR3 DNA reads TGTGCCAGTAGCCCCGGTGGACTCTGGGCCAACGTCCTGACTTTC.

This clone occurred once. The chain uses TRBV3-1 (or the pseudogene TRBV3-2) and TRBJ1-2; 8 nucleotides line up with TRBD1. Looked up from germline, CDR1 is LGHDT and CDR2 is YNNKEL (reference sequence). After removal of 1 base from V and 3 bases from J, the junction contained 4 bases not matched to a gene. The CDR3 sequence is 15 residues long. In nucleotides, the CDR3 is TGTGCCAGCAGCCAAGCCCCGGACAGGGACTATGGCTACACCTTC. Translated, it gives CASSQAPDRDYGYTF.

This chain uses TRBV3-1 (or the pseudogene TRBV3-2) with TRBJ2-3; weak D call: TRBD2 (6 bases). CDR1 is LGHDT and CDR2 is YNNKEL in the germline V gene (reference sequence). The CDR3 consists of 17 residues. The V end was cut by 0 bases, the J end by 8 bases, with 21 bases between. This CDR3 is CASSQDTPGGVNPTQYF. For the CDR3, the DNA is TGTGCCAGCAGCCAAGATACCCCCGGCGGGGTCAACCCTACGCAGTATTTT.

This clone was observed a single time. The chain joins TRBV2 to TRBJ1-5; 8 positions match TRBD1. Per the germline V gene, CDR1 is SNHLY and CDR2 is FYNNEI. The CDR3 runs 16 residues. V shed 1 base, J shed 6 bases, and the junction held 8 bases outside the gene matches. This CDR3 is CASSEGLGTGTQPQHF. DNA for the CDR3: TGTGCCAGCAGTGAAGGCCTAGGGACAGGAACTCAGCCCCAGCATTTT.

Only a few counts were recorded for this clone. The V gene is TRBV4-3, the J gene TRBJ1-5, with TRBD1 as a possible D gene (5 bases). The CDR3 extends over 15 amino acids. From germline, CDR1 is LGHNA and CDR2 YSLEER. Trimming left V 0 bases short and J 6 bases short, with 12 bases between. The CDR3 here is CASSQDEGTGQPQHF. The CDR3 nucleotides are TGCGCCAGCAGCCAAGATGAGGGGACCGGTCAGCCCCAGCATTTT.

The chain has TRBV5-5 and TRBJ1-3; no reliable D call. With 0 bases removed from V and 0 bases from J, the gap between germline ends came to 7 bases. The CDR3 totals 15 residues. The germline V gene has CDR1 SGHKS and CDR2 YYEKEE (reference sequence). The CDR3 sequence: CASSLGDFSGNTIYF. CDR3 nucleotide sequence: TGTGCCAGCAGCTTGGGCGACTTCTCTGGAAACACCATATATTTT.

This clone was observed a few times. The rearrangement links TRBV19 to TRBJ1-5; D may be TRBD1 (6 bases). Trimming stripped 2 bases from V and 4 bases from J, with 9 bases between. This CDR3 is 14 amino acids long. CDR1 and CDR2 from the germline V gene are LNHDA and SQIVND (reference sequence). The CDR3 region has the DNA TGTGCCAGTAGTATAAAGCAGGGGAATCAGCCCCAGCATTTT. Its translation is CASSIKQGNQPQHF.

The J gene is TRBJ1-2, the V gene TRBV4-3; D uncertain. The germline V gene encodes CDR1 LGHNA and CDR2 YSLEER. The CDR3 has 17 residues. V was clipped by 2 bases and J by 6 bases, with 22 bases between them. In DNA, the CDR3 is TGCGCCAGCAGCCAACTGGCTCGAACCAGATCGAGGGATGGCTACACCTTC. It translates to CASSQLARTRSRDGYTF.